This is a list of T cell receptor beta chains from one sample in a study of shared T cell receptors in the human thymus. The assay was immunoSEQ multiplex PCR, and TCRdb's table has in-frame clones only and misses some. The sample contains some 640,000 clones, more than 70% of which appear only once. This same sample was also taken into another study, of human thymus T cells.

The sequenced material came from thymocytes. Receptors originate from a boy in the first two years of life with a congenital heart defect. Both conserved end residues are part of each CDR3. The D gene is left open where the match is weak. Part of the rows lack a size; the others show once, few, many or a class for expanded clones.

D gene: .; V gene: TRBV5-1; J gene: TRBJ2-5; clone size: .; CDR3 DNA: TGCGCCAGCAGCTTGGAGACAGGACGGGAGACCCAGTACTTC; CDR3 protein: CASSLETGRETQYF
D gene: TRBD1; V gene: TRBV4-2; J gene: TRBJ1-2; clone size: .; CDR3 DNA: TGTGCCAGCAGCCAATCACAGGGGATCTTGTGGAACTATGGCTACACCTTC; CDR3 protein: CASSQSQGILWNYGYTF
D gene: .; V gene: TRBV4-1; J gene: TRBJ1-2; clone size: .; CDR3 DNA: TGCGCCAGCAGCTCGGCCTGGGGGGGCAATTCTTTTGGCTACACCTTC; CDR3 protein: CASSSAWGGNSFGYTF
D gene: TRBD2; V gene: TRBV4-1; J gene: TRBJ2-3; clone size: .; CDR3 DNA: TGCGCCAGCAGCCGACGAAGAGGCCCAGCGGGGGGGGTGGTGGATACGCAGTATTTT; CDR3 protein: CASSRRRGPAGGVVDTQYF
D gene: .; V gene: TRBV27; J gene: TRBJ2-7; clone size: .; CDR3 DNA: TGTGCCAGCAGTTACCTAGCGCCCGGGTACGAGCAGTACTTC; CDR3 protein: CASSYLAPGYEQYF
D gene: TRBD2; V gene: TRBV4-3; J gene: TRBJ2-7; clone size: .; CDR3 DNA: TGCGCCAGCAGCCAAGCTACTAGCGGGAGCTCCTACGAGCAGTACTTC; CDR3 protein: CASSQATSGSSYEQYF
D gene: .; V gene: TRBV30; J gene: TRBJ1-1; clone size: .; CDR3 DNA: TGTGCCTGGAGGGTCGGGGTAGATGGGGTCATGAACACTGAAGCTTTCTTT; CDR3 protein: CAWRVGVDGVMNTEAFF
D gene: TRBD1; V gene: TRBV7-2; J gene: TRBJ2-7; clone size: once; CDR3 DNA: TGTGCCAGCAGCCTCGGGACAGGGGGACCCTACGAGCAGTACTTC; CDR3 protein: CASSLGTGGPYEQYF
D gene: TRBD1; V gene: TRBV9; J gene: TRBJ2-7; clone size: .; CDR3 DNA: TGTGCCAGCAGCGTAGGAGAGGGACAGAGTCTCGAGCAGTACTTC; CDR3 protein: CASSVGEGQSLEQYF
D gene: .; V gene: TRBV29-1; J gene: TRBJ2-5; clone size: .; CDR3 DNA: TGCAGCCCGACGCGAAAACAGGGAAGTCAAGAGACCCAGTACTTC; CDR3 protein: CSPTRKQGSQETQYF
D gene: .; V gene: TRBV30; J gene: TRBJ1-5; clone size: .; CDR3 DNA: TGTGCCTGGAGTGTATCTCGAGACAGAGGCAATCAGCCCCAGCATTTT; CDR3 protein: CAWSVSRDRGNQPQHF
D gene: TRBD1; V gene: TRBV9; J gene: TRBJ1-2; clone size: .; CDR3 DNA: TGTGCCAGCAGCACCCGGGACAGGAGCTATGGCTACACCTTC; CDR3 protein: CASSTRDRSYGYTF
D gene: .; V gene: TRBV27; J gene: TRBJ2-7; clone size: .; CDR3 DNA: TGTGCCAGCAGTTATAACGCCCTTTTGAAGGGGCCCCTCTACGAGCAGTACTTC; CDR3 protein: CASSYNALLKGPLYEQYF
D gene: .; V gene: TRBV29-1; J gene: TRBJ2-5; clone size: .; CDR3 DNA: TGCAGCGCCCGACAGTCAGAAGAGACCCAGTACTTC; CDR3 protein: CSARQSEETQYF
D gene: .; V gene: TRBV7-9; J gene: TRBJ2-5; clone size: .; CDR3 DNA: TGTGCCAGCAGCATAGTATCCAGCGGGCACCAAGAGACCCAGTACTTC; CDR3 protein: CASSIVSSGHQETQYF
D gene: .; V gene: TRBV4-2; J gene: TRBJ2-7; clone size: .; CDR3 DNA: TGTGCCAGCAGCCAGGACAGCCTCTCCTACGAGCAGTACTTC; CDR3 protein: CASSQDSLSYEQYF
D gene: TRBD1; V gene: TRBV5-1; J gene: TRBJ2-1; clone size: .; CDR3 DNA: TGCGCCAGCAGCTTGAATGACAGGGGGCGCCGTAATGAGCAGTTCTTC; CDR3 protein: CASSLNDRGRRNEQFF
D gene: TRBD1; V gene: TRBV7-9; J gene: TRBJ1-3; clone size: .; CDR3 DNA: TGTGCCAGCAGCCCTCGGGAGACAGGGGATGGAAACACCATATATTTT; CDR3 protein: CASSPRETGDGNTIYF
D gene: .; V gene: TRBV11-2; J gene: TRBJ1-2; clone size: .; CDR3 DNA: TGTGCCAGCAGCTTAATACAGGGTGCCAACTATGGCTACACCTTC; CDR3 protein: CASSLIQGANYGYTF
D gene: .; V gene: TRBV10-2; J gene: TRBJ1-2; clone size: .; CDR3 DNA: TGCGCCAGCAGTGAGTCGAAGGAGGGAAAAACCTATGGCTACACCTTC; CDR3 protein: CASSESKEGKTYGYTF
D gene: TRBD2; V gene: TRBV7-6; J gene: TRBJ2-1; clone size: .; CDR3 DNA: TGTGCCAGCAGCTTACCGATACACAAAGGCGGGGGCTACAATGAGCAGTTCTTC; CDR3 protein: CASSLPIHKGGGYNEQFF
D gene: .; V gene: TRBV6-5; J gene: TRBJ1-2; clone size: .; CDR3 DNA: TGTGCCAGCGCTGGGGAGCGCGGCTACACCTTC; CDR3 protein: CASAGERGYTF
D gene: TRBD2; V gene: TRBV7-9; J gene: TRBJ2-2; clone size: .; CDR3 DNA: TGTGCCAGCAGCCCCCCGGGGCTAGCGGGAGGGAACACCGGGGAGCTGTTTTTT; CDR3 protein: CASSPPGLAGGNTGELFF
D gene: .; V gene: TRBV5-1; J gene: TRBJ2-7; clone size: .; CDR3 DNA: TGCGCCAGCAGGGGTCAGGGCGCATACGAGCAGTACTTC; CDR3 protein: CASRGQGAYEQYF
D gene: TRBD1; V gene: TRBV9; J gene: TRBJ2-1; clone size: .; CDR3 DNA: TGTGCCAGCAGTAATTCCGGGACAGGGGGCAATGAGCAGTTCTTC; CDR3 protein: CASSNSGTGGNEQFF
D gene: TRBD1; V gene: TRBV25-1; J gene: TRBJ1-2; clone size: .; CDR3 DNA: TGTGCCAGCAGTGAAGATATACCGGGACAGCAAGATGGCTACACCTTC; CDR3 protein: CASSEDIPGQQDGYTF
D gene: TRBD2; V gene: TRBV4-1; J gene: TRBJ2-1; clone size: .; CDR3 DNA: TGCGCCAGCAGCCCACCTACCGGGACTAGCGGGTACAATGAGCAGTTCTTC; CDR3 protein: CASSPPTGTSGYNEQFF
D gene: TRBD1; V gene: TRBV14; J gene: TRBJ2-7; clone size: .; CDR3 DNA: TGTGCCAGCAGTGCGCTTTGGGACAGGTCCACAGGGCTCATCTACGAGCAGTACTTC; CDR3 protein: CASSALWDRSTGLIYEQYF
D gene: .; V gene: TRBV6-5; J gene: TRBJ1-2; clone size: .; CDR3 DNA: TGTGCCAGCAGTTGGGGACACCTCTATGGCTACACCTTC; CDR3 protein: CASSWGHLYGYTF
D gene: TRBD1; V gene: TRBV19; J gene: TRBJ1-4; clone size: once; CDR3 DNA: TGTGCCAGTAGTACACCGGGACAGGGTAATGAAAAACTGTTTTTT; CDR3 protein: CASSTPGQGNEKLFF
D gene: .; V gene: TRBV4-3; J gene: TRBJ1-2; clone size: .; CDR3 DNA: TGCGCCAGCAGCCAAGTCAAGGACAGACATAACTATGGCTACACCTTC; CDR3 protein: CASSQVKDRHNYGYTF
D gene: .; V gene: TRBV7-2; J gene: TRBJ1-1; clone size: .; CDR3 DNA: TGTGCCAGCAGCTTAGCCGTTGCTGGAGTAGGTGAAGCTTTCTTT; CDR3 protein: CASSLAVAGVGEAFF
D gene: .; V gene: TRBV5-1; J gene: TRBJ2-7; clone size: .; CDR3 DNA: TGCGCCAGCAGCCGCGGGTACGGCGAGCAGTACTTC; CDR3 protein: CASSRGYGEQYF
D gene: .; V gene: TRBV7-9; J gene: TRBJ2-7; clone size: .; CDR3 DNA: TGTGCCAGCAGCCCGAACAGGGTTAGCTACGAGCAGTACTTC; CDR3 protein: CASSPNRVSYEQYF
D gene: .; V gene: TRBV19; J gene: TRBJ1-5; clone size: .; CDR3 DNA: TGTGCCAGTAGTAATACCCCCCAGGGGCCCCTTCATCAGCCCCAGCATTTT; CDR3 protein: CASSNTPQGPLHQPQHF
D gene: TRBD1; V gene: TRBV5-6; J gene: TRBJ1-4; clone size: .; CDR3 DNA: TGTGCCAGCAGCTTCTCAGGACAGGAGTCTAATGAAAAACTGTTTTTT; CDR3 protein: CASSFSGQESNEKLFF